A selection of T cell receptor beta chains follows, all from one sample in a study of blood T cells in healthy people across ages. Via MiXCR, TCRdb re-called the 5' RACE reads, giving one row per CDR3 protein. The data contain 1.5 million to 1.8 million distinct CDR3 sequences, approximately 43% of them seen just once; the ten biggest clones take up about 4%. Material for sequencing was blood. The receptors here all came from a woman under 30 in good health. The CDR3 runs from the conserved cysteine through the conserved F or W. The order of the fields is clone size, V gene, J gene, D gene, CDR3 protein, CDR3 DNA. D genes are given only for firm matches. A row's size may be missing; if present it is once, few, many or a size class.

size: .
V: TRBV10-3
J: TRBJ2-1
D: .
CDR3: CAISEGPGRVNEQFF
DNA: TGTGCCATCAGTGAAGGTCCAGGGCGGGTCAATGAGCAGTTCTTC

size: .
V: TRBV27
J: TRBJ2-7
D: TRBD1
CDR3: CASKRTGAAYEQYF
DNA: TGTGCCAGCAAGAGGACAGGGGCTGCCTACGAGCAGTACTTC

size: .
V: TRBV12-5
J: TRBJ2-4
D: .
CDR3: CASGLAFPESRGIQYF
DNA: TGTGCTAGTGGCCTCGCCTTCCCCGAGAGCCGCGGGATTCAGTACTTC

size: many
V: TRBV7-2
J: TRBJ1-4
D: TRBD1
CDR3: CASSLLGTGSGKLFF
DNA: TGTGCCAGCAGCTTATTGGGGACAGGGAGCGGAAAACTGTTTTTT

size: few
V: TRBV24-1
J: TRBJ1-5
D: TRBD1
CDR3: CATSDQDRGNQPQHF
DNA: TGTGCCACCAGTGATCAGGACAGGGGCAATCAGCCCCAGCATTTT

size: few
V: TRBV6-5
J: TRBJ2-1
D: TRBD2
CDR3: CASSYAGGGDEQFF
DNA: TGTGCCAGCAGTTACGCGGGAGGTGGAGATGAGCAGTTCTTC

size: few
V: TRBV3-1
J: TRBJ1-5
D: .
CDR3: CASSPSGRRGNQPQHF
DNA: TGTGCCAGCAGCCCGTCGGGAAGGAGAGGCAATCAGCCCCAGCATTTT

size: few
V: TRBV4-2
J: TRBJ2-1
D: .
CDR3: CASSQDLRGTGQFF
DNA: TGTGCCAGCAGCCAAGATCTTAGGGGAACCGGGCAGTTCTTC

size: few
V: TRBV6-1
J: TRBJ1-2
D: TRBD1
CDR3: CASSPTGNADGYTF
DNA: TGTGCCAGCAGTCCGACAGGGAATGCGGATGGCTACACCTTC

size: .
V: TRBV27
J: TRBJ2-7
D: TRBD1
CDR3: CASTATGGDEQYF
DNA: TGTGCCAGCACTGCAACAGGGGGCGACGAGCAGTACTTC

size: few
V: TRBV5-1
J: TRBJ2-7
D: TRBD2
CDR3: CASSSEPSGYEQYF
DNA: TGCGCCAGCAGCTCCGAGCCTAGCGGCTACGAGCAGTACTTC

size: .
V: TRBV5-6
J: TRBJ2-7
D: .
CDR3: CASSPPQGHTYEQYF
DNA: TGTGCCAGCAGCCCACCCCAGGGCCACACCTACGAGCAGTACTTC

size: many
V: TRBV10-3
J: TRBJ1-5
D: TRBD1
CDR3: CAISRDREGNQPQHF
DNA: TGTGCCATCTCCCGGGACAGGGAGGGCAATCAGCCCCAGCATTTT

size: .
V: TRBV13
J: TRBJ2-7
D: TRBD2
CDR3: CASSFRTSGTFSYEQYF
DNA: TGTGCCAGCAGCTTTCGTACTAGCGGTACGTTCTCCTACGAGCAGTACTTC